This record covers a single T cell receptor beta chain. This record comes from a study of blood T cell repertoires in COVID-19. Overall study: Acute-phase and convalescent COVID-19 samples originated in the United States, Italy and Spain. PBMCs, B-cell-depleted T cells, or T cells were the source of the cDNA or gDNA that made up the material.

This CDR3 is built from 14 residues. Germline CDR1 is MNHEY and CDR2 is SMNVEV (reference sequence). The V and J ends lost 6 bases and 11 bases, in that order; junction bases with no gene match: 12. How the authors handled the data: By means of reference gene primer amplification, nucleated cell counts were estimated. The repertoire was sequenced with immunoSEQ multiplex PCR; TCRdb's copy has only in-frame clones and lacks some. That table is the source of V, J and clone size, and D and trimming were worked out from the DNA. The table includes more than 85,000 clones, about nine tenths detected once.

The J gene is TRBJ2-3, the V gene TRBV27; TRBD1 aligns across 9 bases. This TCR was sampled from a human donor in a cohort sampled during active COVID-19. Material for sequencing was peripheral blood. The chain's CDR3 is CASRPRQGVYRQYF. CDR3 coding DNA: TGTGCCAGCAGACCCAGACAGGGGGTCTATAGGCAGTATTTT.